This TCR beta chain was identified in a study of T-cell memory formation after mild COVID-19. Study information: Clustering of TCRs was largely donor specific.

TCRdb analysed the 5' RACE reads with MiXCR anew, one entry per CDR3 protein. The sample includes 530,000 or so distinct CDR3 sequences, approximately 15% of them seen just once. From germline, CDR1 is MGHRA and CDR2 YSYEKL. Trimming shortened V by 1 base and J by 4 bases, and 8 bases separated the two germline ends. CDR3 size: 14 residues. General study findings and limits: Clones contracting day 15 to 85 were balanced CD4/CD8; later expanders leaned CD4+. Contracting CD4+ clones sat mainly in CM and EM; CD8+ in EMRA.

This clonotype came up a few times. Its antigen is not identified. The V gene is TRBV4-1, the J gene TRBJ2-1; D call uncertain. This receptor was obtained from an adult woman who had mild COVID-19 (a few samples of this study predate the infection). Cell type and time point are not known. Material for sequencing was PBMCs or a T cell subset sorted from them (not recorded which). CDR3 bases: TGCGCCAGCAGCCAAGTTGTATTATACAATGAGCAGTTCTTC. Its protein is CASSQVVLYNEQFF.